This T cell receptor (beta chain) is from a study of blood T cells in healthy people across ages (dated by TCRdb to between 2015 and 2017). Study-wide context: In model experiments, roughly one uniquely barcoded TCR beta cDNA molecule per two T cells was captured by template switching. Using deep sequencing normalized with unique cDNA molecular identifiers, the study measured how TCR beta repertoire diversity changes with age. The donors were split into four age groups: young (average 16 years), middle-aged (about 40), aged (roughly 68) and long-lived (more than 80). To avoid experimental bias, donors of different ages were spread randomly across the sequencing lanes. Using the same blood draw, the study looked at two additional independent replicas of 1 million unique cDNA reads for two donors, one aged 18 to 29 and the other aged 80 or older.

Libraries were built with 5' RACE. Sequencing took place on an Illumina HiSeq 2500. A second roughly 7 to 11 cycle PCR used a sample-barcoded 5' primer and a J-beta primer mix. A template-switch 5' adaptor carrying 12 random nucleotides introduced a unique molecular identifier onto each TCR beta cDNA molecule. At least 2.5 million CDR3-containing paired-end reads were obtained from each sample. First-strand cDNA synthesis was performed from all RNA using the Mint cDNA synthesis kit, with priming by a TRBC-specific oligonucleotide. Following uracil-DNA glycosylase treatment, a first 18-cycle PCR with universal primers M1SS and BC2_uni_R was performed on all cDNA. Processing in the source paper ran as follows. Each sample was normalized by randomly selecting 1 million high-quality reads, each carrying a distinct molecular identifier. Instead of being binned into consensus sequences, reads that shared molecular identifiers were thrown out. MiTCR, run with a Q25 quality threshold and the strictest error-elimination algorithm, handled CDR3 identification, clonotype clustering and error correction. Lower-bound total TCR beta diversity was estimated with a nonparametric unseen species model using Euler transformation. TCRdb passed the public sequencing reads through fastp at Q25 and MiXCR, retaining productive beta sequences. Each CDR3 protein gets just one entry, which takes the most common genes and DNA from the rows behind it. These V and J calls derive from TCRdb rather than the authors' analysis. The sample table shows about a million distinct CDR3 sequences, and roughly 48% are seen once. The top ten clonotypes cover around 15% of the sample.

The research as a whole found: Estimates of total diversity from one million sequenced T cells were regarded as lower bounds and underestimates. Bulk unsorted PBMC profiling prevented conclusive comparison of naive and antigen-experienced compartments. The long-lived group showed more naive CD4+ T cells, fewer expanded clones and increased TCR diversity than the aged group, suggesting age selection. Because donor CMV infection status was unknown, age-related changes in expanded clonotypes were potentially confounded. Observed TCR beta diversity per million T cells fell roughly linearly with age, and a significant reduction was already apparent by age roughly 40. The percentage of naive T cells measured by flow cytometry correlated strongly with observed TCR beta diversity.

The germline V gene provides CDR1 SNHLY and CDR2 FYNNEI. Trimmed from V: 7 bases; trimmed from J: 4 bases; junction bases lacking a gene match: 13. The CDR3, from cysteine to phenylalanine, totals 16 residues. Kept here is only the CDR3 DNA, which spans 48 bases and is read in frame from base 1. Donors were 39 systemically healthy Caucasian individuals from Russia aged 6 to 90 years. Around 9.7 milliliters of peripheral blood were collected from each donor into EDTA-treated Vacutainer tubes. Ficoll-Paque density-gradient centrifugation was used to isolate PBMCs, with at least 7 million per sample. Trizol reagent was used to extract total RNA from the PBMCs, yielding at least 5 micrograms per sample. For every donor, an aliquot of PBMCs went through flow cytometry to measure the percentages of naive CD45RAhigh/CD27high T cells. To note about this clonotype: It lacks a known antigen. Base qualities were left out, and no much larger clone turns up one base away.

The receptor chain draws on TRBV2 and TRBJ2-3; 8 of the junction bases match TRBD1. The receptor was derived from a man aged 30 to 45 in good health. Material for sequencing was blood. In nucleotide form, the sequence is TGTGCCAGCACCTCCCAGAGACAGGGGACGGCAGATACGCAGTATTTT. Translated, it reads CASTSQRQGTADTQYF.